The following is a TCR beta chain sequence with its context. Clones were sequenced by immunoSEQ multiplex PCR, and TCRdb holds only the in-frame ones, with some missing. Seen here are approximately 28,000 clones, roughly nine tenths observed once, and the top ten hold 15% to 20%. The source of the sample is a study of T cell changes during pregnancy in multiple sclerosis. The V end was cut by 3 bases, the J end by 0 bases, with 9 bases between. Germline-derived CDR1 and CDR2 are MDHEN and SYDVKM. This CDR3 region has 14 residues. Sequenced material: CD8+ T cells from peripheral blood mononuclear cells, taken in the second trimester of pregnancy. The receptor comes from a female donor with multiple sclerosis, enrolled in a pregnancy study. The chain joins TRBV28 to TRBJ2-7; a possible D gene is TRBD1 (5 bases). CDR3 in DNA: TGTGCCAGCAGTTTCGCGACAGTCTCCTACGAGCAGTACTTC. It is translated as CASSFATVSYEQYF.